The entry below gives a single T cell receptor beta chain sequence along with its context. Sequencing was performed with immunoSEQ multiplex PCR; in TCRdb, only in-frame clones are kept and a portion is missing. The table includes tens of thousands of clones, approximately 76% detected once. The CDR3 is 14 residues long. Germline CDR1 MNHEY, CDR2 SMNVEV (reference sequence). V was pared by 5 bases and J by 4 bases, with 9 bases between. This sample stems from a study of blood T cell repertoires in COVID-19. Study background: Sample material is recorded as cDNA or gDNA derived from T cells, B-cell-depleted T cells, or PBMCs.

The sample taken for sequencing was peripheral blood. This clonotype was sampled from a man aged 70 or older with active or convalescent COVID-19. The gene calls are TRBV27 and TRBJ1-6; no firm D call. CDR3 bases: TGTGCCAGCAGTCGTACGGGATATAATTCACCCCTCCACTTT. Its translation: CASSRTGYNSPLHF.